This TCR beta chain is from a study of blood T cell repertoires in COVID-19. Across the study: PBMCs, B-cell-depleted T cells, or T cells were the source of the cDNA or gDNA that made up the material.

The repertoire was sequenced with immunoSEQ multiplex PCR; TCRdb's copy has only in-frame clones and lacks some. The sample has under 200,000 clones, more than 70% seen once. What was sequenced was peripheral blood. The clonotype originates from a man aged 18 to 35 with active or convalescent COVID-19.

CDR3 residues: CASSLGDTYEQYF. The DNA of the CDR3 is TGTGCCAGCAGCTTAGGGGACACTTACGAGCAGTACTTC. The V call is TRBV7-9, the J call TRBJ2-7; tentatively, D is TRBD1 (6 bases). CDR1 and CDR2 (germline): SEHNR, FQNEAQ (reference sequence). The CDR3 covers 13 residues. With 1 base removed from V and 4 bases from J, the gap between germline ends came to 8 bases.